A single sample gave rise to the 16 T cell receptor beta chains below, sequenced in a study of PD-1 blockade in classical Hodgkin lymphoma. The patients all showed relapse after autologous stem cell transplantation, while their brentuximab vedotin exposure varied. Sequenced by immunoSEQ multiplex PCR; TCRdb stores in-frame clones only, minus some. The profile shows around 100,000 clones, around 89% of them singletons. The input for sequencing was peripheral blood mononuclear cells (PBMCs), taken before the second cycle of nivolumab. These receptor sequences come from a human donor with classical Hodgkin lymphoma.

This CDR3 reads CASATSAGFNQPQHF. CDR3 in DNA: TGTGCCAGCGCCACGTCTGCCGGATTCAATCAGCCCCAGCATTTT. V is TRBV6-5 and J is TRBJ1-5; D gene ambiguous. The germline V gene has CDR1 MNHEY and CDR2 SVGAGI. Trimming pared 8 bases from V and 3 bases from J, leaving 17 bases between. There are 15 residues in the CDR3.

V and J are TRBV7-8 and TRBJ2-1; D is unclear. V was clipped by 1 base and J by 5 bases, with 9 bases between them. The CDR3 is 14 amino acids. From germline, CDR1 is SGHVS and CDR2 FQNEAQ. For the CDR3, the DNA is TGTGCCAGCAGCTTAGTAAGGGTGGACAATGAGCAGTTCTTC. Its translation is CASSLVRVDNEQFF. The whole variable domain, filled in from reference TRBV7-8 and TRBJ2-1, reads GAGVSQSPRYKVAKRGQDVALRCDPISGHVSLFWYQQALGQGPEFLTYFQNEAQLDKSGLPSDRFFAERPEGSVSTLKIQRTQQEDSAVYLCASSLVRVDNEQFFGPGTRLTVL.

The chain combines TRBV7-3 with TRBJ1-1; D remains unclear. The germline V and J ends were trimmed by 5 bases and 2 bases, with 12 bases remaining between them. CDR3 size: 14 residues. Germline V gene sequence: CDR1 SGHTA, CDR2 FQGTGA. DNA of the CDR3: TGTGCCAGCAGCGATCTAAGAGCAAACACTGAAGCTTTCTTT. This translates into CASSDLRANTEAFF.

The chain combines TRBV6-5 with TRBJ2-1; TRBD2 matches at 10 bases. The CDR3 has 15 amino acids. After removal of 3 bases from V and 5 bases from J, the junction contained 4 bases not matched to a gene. Germline V lookup: CDR1 MNHEY, CDR2 SVGAGI. CDR3 sequence: CASSYSGGHNNEQFF. CDR3 coding DNA: TGTGCCAGCAGTTATAGCGGGGGGCATAACAATGAGCAGTTCTTC.

Written as DNA, the CDR3 is TGTGCCAGCAGCTTAGGGGCCTCTGCCGGGGAGCTGTTTTTT. Translating gives CASSLGASAGELFF. This chain links TRBV7-3 with TRBJ2-2; the D gene is possibly TRBD1 (5 bases). CDR3 length equals 14 residues. The V end was cut by 2 bases, the J end by 6 bases, with 10 bases between. CDR1 is SGHTA and CDR2 is FQGTGA in the germline V gene.

This chain uses TRBV25-1 with TRBJ2-1, with 9 positions matching TRBD1. V gave up 4 bases and J gave up 7 bases; unmatched junction bases: 8. The CDR3 extends over 15 amino acids. Germline CDR1 is MGHDK and CDR2 is SYGVNS. The CDR3 is CASSGWTGVGNEQFF. Written as DNA, the CDR3 is TGTGCCAGCAGTGGCTGGACAGGGGTAGGGAATGAGCAGTTCTTC.

The gene calls are TRBV14 and TRBJ2-7; the D gene is possibly TRBD1 (5 bases). Germline CDR1 and CDR2: SGHDN and FVKESK. The CDR3 contains 12 residues. The ends were cut back, 6 bases at V and 5 bases at J, with 11 bases in the middle. CDR3 nucleotides: TGTGCCAGCAGTCTTCAGGGAAACGAGCAGTACTTC. It yields the protein CASSLQGNEQYF.

The chain employs TRBV7-2 and TRBJ2-3, with 8 positions matching TRBD2. The V gene end was trimmed by 4 bases and the J gene end by 4 bases; junction bases not matched to a gene: 10. The germline CDR1 and CDR2 sequences are SGHTA and FQGNSA. This CDR3 has 16 residues. The CDR3 DNA reads as TGTGCCAGCAGCTCCGGCCCGGGGGGGCCGGCAGATACGCAGTATTTT. It codes for CASSSGPGGPADTQYF.

This chain connects TRBV7-9 to TRBJ1-1; 9 bases agree with TRBD1. V was clipped by 8 bases and J by 7 bases; unmatched bases: 8. There are 13 residues in the CDR3. Germline loops: CDR1 SEHNR, CDR2 FQNEAQ (reference sequence). As DNA, the CDR3 is TGTGCCAGCGGGACAGGGAATACGGGTGAAGCTTTCTTT. It encodes CASGTGNTGEAFF.

The chain has TRBV11-1 and TRBJ2-7; D gene ambiguous. This CDR3 has 12 amino acids. Trimming took 5 bases from V and 4 from J, leaving 9 bases between them. Germline CDR1 reads SGHAT; CDR2 reads FQDESV (reference sequence). DNA for the CDR3: TGTGCCAGCAGCCGTGACACTTACGAGCAGTACTTC. This encodes CASSRDTYEQYF.

CDR3 nucleotides: TGTGCCAGCAGCTTGCCAGGCTACGCGGCTAACTATGGCTACACCTTC. Residues: CASSLPGYAANYGYTF. The chain recombines TRBV5-4 with TRBJ1-2; D remains ambiguous. This CDR3 comprises 16 residues. CDR1 and CDR2 (germline): SGHNT, YYREEE (reference sequence). Trimming cost V 1 base and J 0 bases, with 13 bases left between them.

The chain joins TRBV7-2 to TRBJ2-7; 8 bases map to TRBD2. V was clipped by 1 base and J by 5 bases; unmatched bases: 7. The CDR3 is 15 amino acids. Germline lookup yields CDR1 SGHTA and CDR2 FQGNSA. This CDR3 reads CASSLGDGGADEQYF. The CDR3 DNA reads as TGTGCCAGCAGCTTAGGGGACGGGGGGGCCGACGAGCAGTACTTC. The full variable domain, completed using reference TRBV7-2 and TRBJ2-7, is GAGVSQSPSNKVTEKGKDVELRCDPISGHTALYWYRQSLGQGLEFLIYFQGNSAPDKSGLPSDRFSAERTGGSVSTLTIQRTQQEDSAVYLCASSLGDGGADEQYFGPGTRLTVT.

The chain employs TRBV4-1 and TRBJ1-1; D is undetermined. The V end was cut by 6 bases, the J end by 0 bases, with 8 bases between. Germline CDR1 and CDR2: MGHRA and YSYEKL. The CDR3 sequence is 13 residues long. Written as DNA, the CDR3 is TGCGCCAGCAGAGGCGATTTGAACACTGAAGCTTTCTTT. Translation: CASRGDLNTEAFF.

A single count supports this clone. This chain joins TRBV28 and TRBJ1-4; 8 bases fit TRBD1. Germline V gene data show CDR1 as MDHEN and CDR2 as SYDVKM. The length of the CDR3 is 15 residues. The V and J ends lost 6 bases and 1 base, in that order; junction bases with no gene match: 4. The CDR3 DNA follows: TGTGCCAGCAGCGCCACAGGGGGAACTAATGAAAAACTGTTTTTT. Encoded protein: CASSATGGTNEKLFF.

This sequence joins TRBV28 and TRBJ1-2; 7 nucleotides line up with TRBD1. V was pared by 7 bases and J by 3 bases, with 8 bases of the junction left unmatched. The germline gives CDR1 MDHEN, CDR2 SYDVKM. The length of the CDR3 is 14 residues. CDR3 bases: TGTGCCAGCAAACCCCCTGACAGGGACTATGGCTACACCTTC. Its protein is CASKPPDRDYGYTF.

The CDR3 loop reads CASSLPSNYGYTF. The CDR3 DNA is TGTGCCAGCAGCTTGCCGTCCAACTATGGCTACACCTTC. The rearrangement links TRBV7-9 to TRBJ1-2, with no clear D. The CDR3 length is 13 residues. Trimming cost V 3 bases and J 2 bases, with 7 bases left between them. Per the germline V gene, CDR1 is SEHNR and CDR2 is FQNEAQ (reference sequence). Based on the CDR3 plus reference TRBV7-9 and TRBJ1-2, the full variable domain is DTGVSQNPRHKITKRGQNVTFRCDPISEHNRLYWYRQTLGQGPEFLTYFQNEAQLEKSRLLSDRFSAERPKGSFSTLEIQRTEQGDSAMYLCASSLPSNYGYTFGSGTRLTVV.